The clone carrying this T cell receptor beta chain has ten or more counts. The antigen remains undetermined. This entry comes from a study of T cell repertoires in cytomegalovirus infection. About the research overall: Public TCR beta signatures marked donors with CMV infection and the matching HLA. Study-level findings and limits: The ex vivo response was dominated by HLA-C-restricted CMV-specific TCR beta clonotypes. Summed frequency of shared TCR beta families picked out CMV carriers who also had the relevant HLA.

TCRdb independently ran MiXCR on the reads; one entry per CDR3 protein. In the table there are just under 300,000 distinct CDR3 sequences, around 9.1% of which are singletons. The clonotype comes from a human donor in good health (CMV status not recorded). Some clones in this sample may be carry-over from other donors' samples. The material sequenced was PBMCs.

The CDR3 nucleotides read TGTGCCATCAACAAGGGGGGGGGACTCCAAGAGACCCAGTACTTC. Residues: CAINKGGGLQETQYF. The chain uses TRBV10-3 and TRBJ2-5, with D perhaps TRBD2 (7 bases). The V and J ends lost 7 bases and 1 base respectively, with 16 bases between them. The CDR3 has 15 amino acids. The germline CDR1 and CDR2 sequences are ENHRY and SYGVKD.